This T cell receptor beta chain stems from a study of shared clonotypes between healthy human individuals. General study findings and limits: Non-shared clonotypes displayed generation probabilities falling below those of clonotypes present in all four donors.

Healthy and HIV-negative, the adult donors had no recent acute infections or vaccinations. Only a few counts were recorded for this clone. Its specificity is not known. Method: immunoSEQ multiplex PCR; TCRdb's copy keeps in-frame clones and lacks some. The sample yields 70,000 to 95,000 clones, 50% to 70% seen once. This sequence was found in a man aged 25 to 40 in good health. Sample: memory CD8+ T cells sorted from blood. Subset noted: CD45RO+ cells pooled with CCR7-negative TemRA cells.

Here the CDR3 reads CASSGTNSGNTIYF. CDR3 DNA sequence: TGTGCCAGCTCGGGCACAAACTCTGGAAACACCATATATTTT. The chain employs TRBV11-3 and TRBJ1-3; D unclear. The germline V gene has CDR1 SGHNT and CDR2 YENEEA. The ends were cut back, 8 bases at V and 0 bases at J, with 11 bases in the middle. CDR3 length: 14 residues.